What follows are 8 T cell receptor beta chains derived from one specimen sequenced in a study of tumor-infiltrating lymphocytes in primary liver carcinoma. The investigators made TCR beta cDNA from 400 to 500 ng total RNA, using a constant-region primer. TCR beta libraries came from three nested multiplex PCR rounds using slightly modified ARM-PCR. TRBV1-TRBV30 forward primers and a C-beta reverse primer were used in the first two PCR rounds, which each ran for about 10 cycles. TCRdb independently ran MiXCR on the multiplex PCR reads; one entry per CDR3 protein. The profile covers fewer than 400,000 distinct CDR3 sequences, with 50% to 70% appearing a single time and more than 8.5% taken by the ten largest. Unsorted whole blood yielded blood RNA, and germline DNA was extracted as well. Source material: peripheral blood. The receptors were sampled from a man aged 35-49 years with primary liver carcinoma and hepatitis B virus infection.

V and J are TRBV28 and TRBJ1-5, with 7 positions matching TRBD1. This CDR3 has 13 residues. Germline lookup yields CDR1 MDHEN and CDR2 SYDVKM. The ends lost 5 bases at V and 7 bases at J; junction bases unmatched: 5. The DNA of the CDR3 is TGTGCCAGCAGTGACAGGGCGGGCCAGCCCCAGCATTTT. This encodes CASSDRAGQPQHF.

In this sample, this clonotype turned up many times. The rearrangement links TRBV6-2 or TRBV6-3 to TRBJ2-5; tentatively, D is TRBD2 (6 bases). V lost 9 bases and J 2 bases, leaving 16 bases between the germline ends. The V gene's germline CDR1 is MNHEY and CDR2 SVGEGT. This CDR3 has 14 residues. In DNA, the CDR3 is TGTGCCAGTCAAACGGGGACTTTGCAAGAGACCCAGTACTTC. This encodes CASQTGTLQETQYF.

On this clonotype: The junction shows a germline mismatch at one end, possibly a read error. V is TRBV5-1 and J is TRBJ2-1, with 9 bases identical to TRBD1. CDR3 length: 14 amino acids. Germline CDR1 and CDR2: SGHRS and YFSETQ. DNA for the CDR3: TGCACCAGCAGCTGGGGACAGGGATGGAATGAGCAGTTCTTC. Protein: CTSSWGQGWNEQFF.

The chain couples TRBV5-5 to TRBJ1-4, with 9 nucleotides matching TRBD1. Trimming at V came to 4 bases and at J to 3 bases, leaving 7 bases not matched to a gene. Germline CDR1 reads SGHKS; CDR2 reads YYEKEE (reference sequence). CDR3 length: 16 amino acids. The CDR3 region is CASSSNGQGSNEKLFF. The CDR3 DNA is TGTGCCAGCAGCAGCAACGGACAGGGGTCTAATGAAAAACTGTTTTTT.

J is TRBJ2-7 and V is TRBV5-5, with D perhaps being TRBD1 or TRBD2 (7 bases each). This CDR3 has 15 residues. V dropped 4 bases and J dropped 2 bases, with 16 bases sitting between them. Germline loops: CDR1 SGHKS, CDR2 YYEKEE (reference sequence). The CDR3 DNA reads TGTGCCAGCAGCATGGGAGGGACAGCAACCTACGAGCAGTACTTC. Protein: CASSMGGTATYEQYF.

To note about this clonotype: A much bigger clone sits one base away, suggesting this may be a read error. The rearrangement joins TRBV12-3 or TRBV12-4 to TRBJ2-5; D call uncertain. The CDR3 totals 16 residues. The CDR3 region is CVSRERGTTRQETQYF. CDR3 in DNA: TGTGTCAGCAGAGAGCGCGGAACTACCAGGCAAGAGACCCAGTACTTC.

This clonotype was counted once. This rearrangement joins TRBV24-1 to TRBJ2-5; no clear D. CDR1 is KGHDR and CDR2 is SFDVKD in the germline V gene. The CDR3 covers 12 residues. V was cut by 0 bases and J by 3 bases, with 1 base left in between. DNA for the CDR3: TGTGCCACCAGTGATTTGAAAGAGACCCAGTACTTC. It is translated as CATSDLKETQYF.

Details on this clonotype: Compared with germline, one end of the junction differs, possibly owing to a read error. This chain's CDR3 is CAGSLDAGDAQYF. The CDR3 bases are TGCGCCGGCAGCTTGGACGCGGGGGATGCGCAGTATTTT. V gene TRBV5-1 combines with J gene TRBJ2-3, with TRBD2 matching over 7 bases. The germline V gene has CDR1 SGHRS and CDR2 YFSETQ. The CDR3 covers 13 residues.